These 10 T cell receptor beta chains share one sample of origin, sequenced in a study of Tregs in tolerant kidney transplant recipients. TCRdb's copy holds only in-frame clones and misses some; the assay was immunoSEQ multiplex PCR. This table holds around 63,000 clones, approximately 83% found once. The sample here was Tregs from blood, taken before the transplant. These receptors all come from a human donor who received a combined kidney and bone marrow transplant.

This clone was detected a few times. The rearrangement links TRBV14 to TRBJ1-1; D uncertain. This CDR3 is 13 amino acids long. Deletions cut 3 bases from V and 1 base from J, with 6 bases between. The germline V gene encodes CDR1 SGHDN and CDR2 FVKESK. The CDR3 region is CASSQLRNTEAFF. CDR3 sequence (DNA): TGTGCCAGCAGCCAGTTGCGGAACACTGAAGCTTTCTTT.

CDR3 sequence: CASRSGGPYNEQFF. In DNA, the CDR3 is TGCGCCAGCAGGTCGGGGGGGCCATACAATGAGCAGTTCTTC. The chain combines TRBV5-1 with TRBJ2-1; TRBD2 aligns across 8 bases. The CDR3 is made up of 14 amino acids. V dropped 5 bases and J dropped 4; count of bases not matched to a gene: 5. Germline CDR1 SGHRS, CDR2 YFSETQ.

The chain recombines TRBV7-8 with TRBJ2-7; D possibly corresponds to TRBD2 (6 bases). The CDR3 runs to 14 residues. Trimming removed 6 bases from V and 4 bases from J, with 16 bases in between. The V gene's germline CDR1 is SGHVS and CDR2 FQNEAQ. CDR3 bases: TGTGCCAGCAGTGGAGGGGCTGGCCTTTACGAGCAGTACTTC. This encodes CASSGGAGLYEQYF.

The chain carries TRBV7-9 and TRBJ2-5; no clear D. Germline V gene data show CDR1 as SEHNR and CDR2 as FQNEAQ (reference sequence). This CDR3 region has 12 residues. With 6 bases removed from V and 1 base from J, the gap between germline ends came to 6 bases. CDR3 residues: CASSRVQETQYF. In DNA form, the CDR3 reads TGTGCCAGCAGTAGAGTCCAAGAGACCCAGTACTTC.

The rearrangement links TRBV28 to TRBJ1-5, with D tentatively TRBD1 (5 bases). The CDR3 length is 13 residues. Trimming removed 8 bases from V and 7 bases from J, with 15 bases in between. Per the germline V gene, CDR1 is MDHEN and CDR2 is SYDVKM. CDR3 in DNA: TGTGCCAGCGCGCAGGGCCCCAGGCAGCCCCAGCATTTT. It is translated as CASAQGPRQPQHF.

The chain has TRBV28 and TRBJ1-1; D uncertain. Trimming removed 8 bases from V and 6 bases from J, with 19 bases in between. The germline gives CDR1 MDHEN, CDR2 SYDVKM. The CDR3 length is 14 residues. CDR3 DNA: TGTGCCAGCCACACCCTCGTTCGCCGGGCTGAAGCTTTCTTT. It codes for CASHTLVRRAEAFF.

The chain carries TRBV5-4 and TRBJ2-7; 13 bases agree with TRBD2. V lost 4 bases, J lost 6 bases, and 4 bases stayed unmatched. CDR1 and CDR2 from the germline V gene are SGHNT and YYREEE (reference sequence). This CDR3 contains 14 residues. For the CDR3, the DNA is TGTGCCAGCAGCCGGACTAGCGGGAGAACCGAGCAGTACTTC. Residues: CASSRTSGRTEQYF.

This clone has more than one count but fewer than ten. The CDR3 sequence: CASKGASLPLHF. CDR3 DNA sequence: TGTGCCAGCAAGGGGGCCTCATTGCCCCTCCACTTT. The chain couples TRBV6-6 to TRBJ1-6; 7 bases agree with TRBD1. This CDR3 is 12 amino acids long. Germline trimming cut 7 bases from V and 13 bases from J; bases unmatched to any gene: 7. CDR1 and CDR2 from the germline V gene are MNHNY and SVGAGI (reference sequence).

The chain has TRBV30 and TRBJ2-7; TRBD2 aligns across 8 bases. Germline lookup yields CDR1 GTSNPN and CDR2 SVGIG (reference sequence). Germline trimming cut 1 base from V and 2 bases from J; bases unmatched to any gene: 16. The CDR3 has 18 residues. The CDR3 DNA reads as TGTGCCTGGAGTGGGGTTGCCGGGAGGGCCGTTAGTACCTACGAGCAGTACTTC. It yields the protein CAWSGVAGRAVSTYEQYF.

The rearrangement joins TRBV10-3 to TRBJ1-1, with 7 bases aligning to TRBD1. Losses at the gene ends were 4 bases for V and 6 bases for J; bases not matched to a gene: 2. The germline CDR1 and CDR2 sequences are ENHRY and SYGVKD. The CDR3 runs to 12 residues. The CDR3 reads CAISGTGAEAFF. DNA for the CDR3: TGTGCCATCAGTGGGACAGGCGCTGAAGCTTTCTTT.